This paragraph covers one TCR beta chain sequence. Its specificity is unknown. MiXCR, applied by TCRdb to the reads, yields one record per CDR3 protein. The data contain about half a million distinct CDR3 sequences, under 45% of them seen just once; the ten biggest clones take up about two fifths. This sample is part of a study of T cell repertoires in cytomegalovirus infection. Study-level points and caveats: Cumulative frequency (of public TCR beta family members) identified carriers of CMV plus the relevant HLA.

The J segment lost 5 bases and the V segment lost 4 bases, leaving 3 bases of the junction unmatched. The CDR3 extends over 14 amino acids. This sequence originates from a human donor in good health (CMV status not recorded). Some clones in this sample may be carry-over from other donors' samples. This sample comprised cultured PBMCs, obtained from culture after CMV antigen stimulation. The chain uses TRBV12-3 or TRBV12-4 and TRBJ2-7, with 12 bases fitting TRBD2. CDR3 sequence (DNA): TGTGCCAGCAGTTCTGGACTAGCGGGACACGAGCAGTACTTC. Protein sequence: CASSSGLAGHEQYF.